The TCR beta chain described here comes from a study of post-analysis software for immune sequencing data. Study-level findings and limits: Comparison with controls showed significantly lower normalized Chao1 diversity in multiple sclerosis patients. Four to six TRBV segments were more frequent in patients than controls; TRBV5-6, TRBV5-1 and TRBV20-1 belonged to this group.

cDNA libraries of TCR beta carried unique molecular identifiers. One entry per CDR3 protein, called by TCRdb with MiXCR from the PCR reads. The table records around 710,000 distinct CDR3 sequences, 46% of them present only once. This clonotype was recorded a few times. Its antigen is unidentified. Per germline, CDR1 SGHDN and CDR2 FVKESK. The CDR3 is made up of 14 amino acids. The V and J ends lost 1 base and 3 bases respectively, with 7 bases between them. The chain combines TRBV14 with TRBJ2-1, with D maybe TRBD1 (5 bases). The clonotype was recovered from a girl under 18 with multiple sclerosis. Sequenced sample: blood. The DNA of the CDR3 is TGTGCCAGCAGCCAAGGCCAGGGCTACAATGAGCAGTTCTTC. Its translation: CASSQGQGYNEQFF.